This is a list of T cell receptor beta chains from one sample in a study of technical replicates of blood from a few donors. Assay used: immunoSEQ multiplex PCR; TCRdb lists only in-frame clones, some missing. The repertoire includes some 74,000 clones, approximately 91% of them detected once, and under 0.5% sits in the top ten. The sample taken for sequencing was T cells isolated from PBMCs. The receptors here all came from a human donor in good health. The conserved cysteine and the conserved F or W are not part of the CDR3 here.

TRBV23-1	TRBJ2-3	ASSQSIRRGGTDTQY
TRBV30	TRBJ2-1	AWIGLAVGEQF
TRBV7-3	TRBJ2-3	ASSSSDMAHNTQY
TRBV27	TRBJ1-2	ASSQGQMELYGYT
TRBV4-1	TRBJ2-2	ASSRLQGVGTGELF
TRBV29-1	TRBJ1-4	SGHGGTGEKLF
TRBV5-4	TRBJ2-2	ASSRGLAGTGELF
TRBV9	TRBJ2-5	ASRGSGRVWETQY
TRBV7-3	TRBJ1-1	ASSLWGDYTEAF
TRBV9	TRBJ2-7	ASSTWDRGLNEQY
TRBV10-3	TRBJ2-7	AHRASYYEQY
TRBV4-2	TRBJ1-3	ASSQDVTGQGISGNTIY
TRBV27	TRBJ2-7	ASRGLAGPNYEQY
TRBV6-5	TRBJ2-1	ASRRGRANEQF
TRBV2	TRBJ2-7	ASSEPRNYEQY
TRBV30	TRBJ2-2	AWSESGGYTGELF
TRBV28	TRBJ1-2	ASKGDWTGGSYGYT
TRBV5-4	TRBJ2-4	ASSLEREGAKNIQY
TRBV19	TRBJ2-2	ASRRQGQKELF
TRBV6-5	TRBJ2-3	ASSRRDRSTDTQY
TRBV7-2	TRBJ2-1	ASSPGLAGANEQF
TRBV11-1	TRBJ2-1	ASSALAGDHNEQF
TRBV7-2	TRBJ1-2	ASSIGTGNGYT
TRBV28	TRBJ2-7	ASSLWGQGLEQY
TRBV19	TRBJ2-1	ASTPGLAGGISYNEQF
TRBV11-2	TRBJ1-1	ASSEGRGAYTEAF
TRBV9	TRBJ2-6	ASSVHSGSGANVLT
TRBV14	TRBJ1-1	ASSLYWAGEAF
TRBV7-3	TRBJ2-2	ASSQGGRLTGELF
TRBV9	TRBJ2-3	ASSPRGFFSGSRKDTQY
TRBV6-5	TRBJ2-3	ASSSVSNTQY
TRBV30	TRBJ1-3	ALAGNTIY
TRBV5-1	TRBJ2-7	ASSGGLSRDEQY
TRBV6-5	TRBJ2-7	ASRYSYEQY
TRBV10-1	TRBJ1-1	ASSEGQGKTTEAF
TRBV4-2	TRBJ2-7	ASSQGQGANEQY